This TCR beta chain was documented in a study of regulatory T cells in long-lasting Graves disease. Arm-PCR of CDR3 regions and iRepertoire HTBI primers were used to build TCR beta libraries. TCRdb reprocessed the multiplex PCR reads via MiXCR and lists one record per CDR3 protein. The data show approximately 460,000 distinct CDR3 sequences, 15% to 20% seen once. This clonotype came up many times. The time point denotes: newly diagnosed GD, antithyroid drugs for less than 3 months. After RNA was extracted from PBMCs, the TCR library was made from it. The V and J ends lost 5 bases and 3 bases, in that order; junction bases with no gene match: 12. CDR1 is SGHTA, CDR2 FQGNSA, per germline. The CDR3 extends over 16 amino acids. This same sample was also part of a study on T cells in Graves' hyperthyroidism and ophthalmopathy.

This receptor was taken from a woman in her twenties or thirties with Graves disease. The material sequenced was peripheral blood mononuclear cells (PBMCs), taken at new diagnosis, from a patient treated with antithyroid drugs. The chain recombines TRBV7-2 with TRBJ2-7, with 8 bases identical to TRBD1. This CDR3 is CASSRGQGPTIYEQYF. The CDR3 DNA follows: TGTGCCAGCAGCCGCGGACAGGGCCCTACCATCTACGAGCAGTACTTC. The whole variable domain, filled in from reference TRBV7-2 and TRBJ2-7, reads GAGVSQSPSNKVTEKGKDVELRCDPISGHTALYWYRQSLGQGLEFLIYFQGNSAPDKSGLPSDRFSAERTGGSVSTLTIQRTQQEDSAVYLCASSRGQGPTIYEQYFGPGTRLTVT.